The clone carrying this T cell receptor beta chain was counted once. Its antigen is as yet unknown. The sample belongs to a study of cytomegalovirus exposure and HLA in healthy donors. The PCR employed 60 Vbeta primers together with 13 Jbeta primers. In the study's own analysis: It was a later analysis that counted about 80 million unique TCR beta chains, of which around 11 million were shared. This table comes from immunoSEQ multiplex PCR, and its TCRdb copy is limited to in-frame clones, with some not included. The V and J calls and clone size were taken over from that table, and D and trimming were inferred from the DNA. This table holds roughly 150,000 clones, over 75% found once. CDR3 length: 15 amino acids. With 4 bases removed from V and 0 bases from J, the gap between germline ends came to 11 bases. Germline V gene data show CDR1 as SGHRS and CDR2 as YFSETQ. Study findings and constraints: In an earlier analysis, most TCR beta V segments were productive about 87% or about 30% of the time. Researchers catalogued some 160 TCR beta chains as cytomegalovirus-associated. In a later analysis, most CMV-associated TCR beta chains appeared HLA-restricted.

The specimen was PBMCs. This TCR derives from a man in his forties or fifties in good health and CMV-seropositive. This chain connects TRBV5-1 to TRBJ1-3; a possible D gene is TRBD1 (6 bases). The CDR3 coding sequence is TGCGCCAGCAGCCTACAGGGCATCTCTGGAAACACCATATATTTT. This translates into CASSLQGISGNTIYF.